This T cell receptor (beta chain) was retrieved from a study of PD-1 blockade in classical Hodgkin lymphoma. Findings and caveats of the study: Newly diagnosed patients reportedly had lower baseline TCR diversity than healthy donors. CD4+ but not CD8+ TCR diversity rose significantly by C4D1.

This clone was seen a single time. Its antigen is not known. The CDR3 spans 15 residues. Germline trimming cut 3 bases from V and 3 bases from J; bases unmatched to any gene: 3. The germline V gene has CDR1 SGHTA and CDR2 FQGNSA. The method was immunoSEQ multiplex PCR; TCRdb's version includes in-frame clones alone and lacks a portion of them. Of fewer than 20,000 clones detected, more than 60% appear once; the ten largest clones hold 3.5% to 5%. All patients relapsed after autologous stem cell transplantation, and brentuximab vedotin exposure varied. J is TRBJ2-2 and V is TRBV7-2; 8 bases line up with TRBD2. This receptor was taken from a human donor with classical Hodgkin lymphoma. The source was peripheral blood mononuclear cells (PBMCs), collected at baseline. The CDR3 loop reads CASSLPGGDTGELFF. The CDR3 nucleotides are TGTGCCAGCAGCTTGCCGGGGGGGGACACCGGGGAGCTGTTTTTT.